These 13 T cell receptor beta chains were all obtained from the same sample, sequenced in a study of cytomegalovirus exposure and HLA in healthy donors. Researchers ran the PCR with 60 Vbeta and 13 Jbeta primers. Data came from immunoSEQ multiplex PCR; TCRdb stores just in-frame clones and leaves some out. This table holds under 200,000 clones, around four fifths found once. Sequencing was carried out using PBMCs. These receptor sequences come from a young man in good health and CMV-seronegative.

The chain combines TRBV15 with TRBJ2-7, with D hard to call. CDR1 LNHNV and CDR2 YYDKDF come from the germline V gene (reference sequence). V was shortened by 0 bases and J by 1 base, with 7 bases between the two germline ends. The CDR3 has 14 residues. The CDR3 DNA follows: TGTGCCACCAGCAGAGAGAGGAAATCCTACGAGCAGTACTTC. Protein sequence: CATSRERKSYEQYF.

The V gene is TRBV29-1, the J gene TRBJ2-5, with 8 nucleotides matching TRBD1. Germline V gene data show CDR1 as SQVTM and CDR2 as ANQGSEA. The CDR3 covers 12 residues. DNA for the CDR3: TGCAGTGTAGGGACAGGACAAGAGACCCAGTACTTC. Its protein product is CSVGTGQETQYF.

The chain carries TRBV10-1 and TRBJ2-7, with 12 bases matching TRBD1. V lost 5 bases to trimming and J lost 5 bases; unmatched junction nucleotides: 7. The CDR3 is 15 residues long. The germline gives CDR1 WNHNN, CDR2 SYGVQD (reference sequence). The DNA of the CDR3 is TGCGCCAGCAGTTTCGGGACAGGGGGCGAGGACGAGCAGTACTTC. Translated, it gives CASSFGTGGEDEQYF.

This rearrangement joins TRBV19 to TRBJ1-1; maybe TRBD1 (6 bases). V was cut by 1 base and J by 11 bases, with 17 bases left in between. CDR3 length: 14 amino acids. Germline assignment: CDR1 LNHDA and CDR2 SQIVND (reference sequence). CDR3 nucleotides: TGTGCCAGTAGTATAGTATTAGGGGGACCAGACGCTTTCTTT. It encodes CASSIVLGGPDAFF.

The chain employs TRBV7-9 and TRBJ1-1; no reliable D call. CDR1 SEHNR and CDR2 FQNEAQ come from the germline V gene (reference sequence). This CDR3 comprises 15 residues. V lost 1 base to trimming and J lost 1 base, with 10 bases between them. In DNA form, the CDR3 reads TGTGCCAGCAGCTTAGACTTCCAAAGGAACACTGAAGCTTTCTTT. It yields the protein CASSLDFQRNTEAFF.

V usage is TRBV30 and J usage is TRBJ1-1; 9 nucleotides agree with TRBD1. J gave up 4 bases and V 1 base, and 1 base lay outside the gene matches. The CDR3 contains 13 residues. Germline CDR1 reads GTSNPN; CDR2 reads SVGIG (reference sequence). The DNA for the CDR3 is TGTGCCTGGAGTGGACAGGGGGTCACTGAAGCTTTCTTT. Translating gives CAWSGQGVTEAFF.

The genes are TRBV6-5 and TRBJ1-2; 7 positions agree with TRBD1. The CDR3 is 13 amino acids. With V trimmed by 6 bases and J by 8 bases, 9 bases remained unmatched. From germline, CDR1 is MNHEY and CDR2 SVGAGI. The CDR3 protein is CASRPREGGGYTF. The CDR3 DNA is TGTGCCAGCAGGCCGCGTGAAGGGGGCGGCTACACCTTC.

This clone has just a few counts. The J gene is TRBJ1-4, the V gene TRBV10-3; 10 nucleotides agree with TRBD1. CDR1 and CDR2 from the germline V gene are ENHRY and SYGVKD. Unmatched junction bases numbered 14, after V lost 7 bases and J lost 6 bases. CDR3 length equals 17 residues. For the CDR3, the DNA is TGTGCCATCACCTCGGGACAGGGGACGGCGGGTGATGAAAAACTGTTTTTT. As protein: CAITSGQGTAGDEKLFF.

This clone was counted between two and nine times. This sequence joins TRBV7-8 and TRBJ2-5; 10 bases agree with TRBD2. Matching the DNA end better, TRBJ2-7 makes the J call doubtful. This CDR3 is 15 amino acids long. The germline V gene has CDR1 SGHVS and CDR2 FQNEAQ. CDR3 nucleotides: TGTGCCAGCAGCCCGGGACTAGCGTGGGTCCACGAGCAGTACTTC. This encodes CASSPGLAWVHEQYF.

The chain uses TRBV7-9 and TRBJ2-7; no reliable D call. V was pared by 2 bases and J by 3 bases, with 14 bases between. The germline gives CDR1 SEHNR, CDR2 FQNEAQ (reference sequence). This CDR3 is built from 15 residues. The CDR3 bases are TGTGCCAGCAGCTTAAACTCCCTGCCCGTCTACGAGCAGTACTTC. Translated, it gives CASSLNSLPVYEQYF.

This clone was observed a handful of times. The chain links TRBV13 to TRBJ2-7; TRBD1 might be the D (6 bases). Trimming removed 5 bases from V and 2 bases from J, with 10 bases in between. CDR1 PRHDT and CDR2 FYEKMQ come from the germline V gene (reference sequence). The CDR3 consists of 13 residues. The DNA of the CDR3 is TGTGCCAGCAGCGGACAGTCTACCTACGAGCAGTACTTC. It specifies CASSGQSTYEQYF.

The chain joins TRBV6-5 to TRBJ2-7, with 7 bases fitting TRBD1. The CDR3 sequence is 14 residues long. V was pared by 7 bases and J by 6 bases, with 12 bases of the junction left unmatched. Germline lookup yields CDR1 MNHEY and CDR2 SVGAGI. CDR3 in amino acids: CASTPETGLGEQYF. For the CDR3, the DNA is TGTGCCAGCACCCCCGAGACAGGGCTTGGCGAGCAGTACTTC.

This chain links TRBV25-1 with TRBJ2-5; D is undetermined. Germline V CDR1 and CDR2: MGHDK, SYGVNS. CDR3 length: 12 residues. V dropped 4 bases and J dropped 0 bases, with 3 bases sitting between them. CDR3 coding DNA: TGTGCCAGCAGTGCGTACCAAGAGACCCAGTACTTC. Translation: CASSAYQETQYF. Using reference TRBV25-1 and TRBJ2-5 for the parts outside the CDR3, the full variable domain is EADIYQTPRYLVIGTGKKITLECSQTMGHDKMYWYQQDPGMELHLIHYSYGVNSTEKGDLSSESTVSRIRTEHFPLTLESARPSHTSQYLCASSAYQETQYFGPGTRLLVL.